This entry describes one TCR beta chain. Germline assignment: CDR1 SGHDT and CDR2 YYEEEE. V lost 2 bases and J 5 bases, leaving 10 bases between the germline ends. The CDR3 consists of 14 residues. Sequencing was performed with immunoSEQ multiplex PCR; in TCRdb, only in-frame clones are kept and a portion is missing. The repertoire includes tens of thousands of clones, 70% to 90% of them detected once, and 5.4% sits in the top ten. The sample originates from a study of T cells in tuberculosis. On the study more broadly: CD1B tetramers identified T cells specific for mycobacterial lipid GMM.

Time point defined: new active TB diagnosis, blood taken before or within 7 days of starting treatment. This material consisted of PBMCs, taken at tuberculosis diagnosis. V is TRBV5-6 and J is TRBJ1-4; no reliable D call. The TCR sequence derives from an adult with tuberculosis. The DNA of the CDR3 is TGTGCCAGCAGCTTCGGTGTTTTGAATGAAAAACTGTTTTTT. Amino acid sequence: CASSFGVLNEKLFF.